The 2 T cell receptor beta chains presented below share a single source sample, sequenced in a study of spatial heterogeneity in lung cancer. Points from the study as a whole: Mutation counts in tumors were tracked by counts of expanded intratumoral alpha and beta TCRs.

These receptors are not linked to any known antigen. TCRdb called the 5' RACE reads again in MiXCR, with one record for every CDR3 protein. Found here are about 10,000 distinct CDR3 sequences, about 5.7% of them singletons; the top ten hold 9.5% to 13%. Time point noted: sample taken at primary tumor resection. The specimen was lung tumor tissue, collected at surgery. These receptors originate from a male donor with early-stage non-small cell lung cancer.

This clonotype is categorized as large. This beta chain lies outside the target of a library built for alpha chains; its clone size means little. V usage is TRBV4-2 and J usage is TRBJ2-5; possible D gene TRBD2, 6 bases. Trimming cost V 6 bases and J 3 bases, with 17 bases left between them. This CDR3 region has 15 residues. The germline V gene has CDR1 LGHNA and CDR2 YNFKEQ. CDR3 in amino acids: CASSPTGTVEETQYF. CDR3 bases: TGTGCCAGCAGTCCGACCGGGACTGTAGAAGAGACCCAGTACTTC.

To note about this clonotype: For a library built for alpha chains, this beta chain is a stray read; little rests on its size. This chain links TRBV7-2 with TRBJ2-5; TRBD1 aligns across 8 bases. The V gene end was trimmed by 5 bases and the J gene end by 4 bases; junction bases not matched to a gene: 3. CDR1 and CDR2 (germline): SGHTA, FQGNSA. The CDR3 length is 13 residues. The CDR3 DNA reads TGTGCCAGCAGCATGGGGACAGGAGAGACCCAGTACTTC. It encodes CASSMGTGETQYF.